Following are 5 T cell receptor beta chains from one sample sequenced in a study of T cell responses to AZD1222 COVID-19 vaccine. Produced via immunoSEQ multiplex PCR; TCRdb's table is partial and in-frame only. The repertoire holds about 180,000 clones, with 85% to 95% as singletons. This material consisted of peripheral blood, taken on day 0 of AZD1222 vaccination. These receptor sequences come from an adult in good health.

This clone was recorded once. The rearrangement uses TRBV27 and TRBJ2-5; 7 bases map to TRBD2. V lost 0 bases to trimming and J lost 5 bases; unmatched junction nucleotides: 12. This CDR3 spans 17 amino acids. Germline lookup yields CDR1 MNHEY and CDR2 SMNVEV (reference sequence). This CDR3 reads CASSLSPHSGVRETQYF. In nucleotides, the CDR3 is TGTGCCAGCAGTTTATCCCCCCACAGCGGGGTGCGGGAGACCCAGTACTTC.

V gene TRBV15 combines with J gene TRBJ1-1, with a tentative D call TRBD1 (5 bases). CDR1 LNHNV and CDR2 YYDKDF come from the germline V gene (reference sequence). Between the trimmed V and J ends, which lost 3 bases and 0 bases, there was a span of 11 bases. The CDR3 length is 15 residues. DNA for the CDR3: TGTGCCACCAGCAGTTTCGGGGGGTTGAACACTGAAGCTTTCTTT. This translates into CATSSFGGLNTEAFF.

The gene calls are TRBV6-1 and TRBJ1-5; no reliable D call. The CDR3 covers 16 residues. The germline CDR1 and CDR2 sequences are MNHNS and SASEGT. Between the trimmed V and J ends, which lost 2 bases and 4 bases, there was a span of 15 bases. Written as DNA, the CDR3 is TGTGCCAGCAGTGAACTGGGTCGGCGGCCGAATCAGCCCCAGCATTTT. Amino acids: CASSELGRRPNQPQHF.

This chain connects TRBV6-5 to TRBJ1-1; D is uncertain. V was cut by 5 bases and J by 10 bases, with 17 bases left in between. Germline CDR1 reads MNHEY; CDR2 reads SVGAGI. CDR3 length: 13 residues. CDR3 sequence (DNA): TGTGCCAGCAGTCCGTTCGGAAAAGAGGGAGCTTTCTTT. Translating gives CASSPFGKEGAFF.

There are a few counts of this clone. The rearrangement links TRBV7-8 to TRBJ1-2; D perhaps matches TRBD1 (6 bases). Trimming took off 2 bases at V and 8 bases at J, with 18 bases between the two ends. The V gene's germline CDR1 is SGHVS and CDR2 FQNEAQ. This CDR3 region has 15 residues. The CDR3 here is CASSLLAGDVRGYTF. Written as DNA, the CDR3 is TGTGCCAGCAGCTTATTGGCAGGGGATGTGAGGGGCTACACCTTC.